The entry below describes one T cell receptor (beta chain). Per the original data handling: From reference gene primer amplification, estimates of nucleated cell counts were derived. The method was immunoSEQ multiplex PCR; TCRdb's version includes in-frame clones alone and lacks a portion of them. D and trimming were read from the DNA, whereas the V and J calls and clone size are those reported in that table. The sample yields 180,000 or so clones, about 76% seen once. V was trimmed by 4 bases and J by 4 bases, leaving 23 bases between them. Per germline, CDR1 SGDLS and CDR2 YYNGEE. The CDR3 extends over 17 amino acids. The sample is drawn from a study of blood T cell repertoires in COVID-19.

The source is a woman aged 50 to 60 with active or convalescent COVID-19. The gene calls are TRBV9 and TRBJ1-2; D possibly corresponds to TRBD1 (5 bases). What was sequenced was peripheral blood. The CDR3 DNA reads TGTGCCAGCAGCCTCCTGGGGCAGACCCTTGCCGGCTATGGCTACACCTTC. The encoded protein is CASSLLGQTLAGYGYTF.